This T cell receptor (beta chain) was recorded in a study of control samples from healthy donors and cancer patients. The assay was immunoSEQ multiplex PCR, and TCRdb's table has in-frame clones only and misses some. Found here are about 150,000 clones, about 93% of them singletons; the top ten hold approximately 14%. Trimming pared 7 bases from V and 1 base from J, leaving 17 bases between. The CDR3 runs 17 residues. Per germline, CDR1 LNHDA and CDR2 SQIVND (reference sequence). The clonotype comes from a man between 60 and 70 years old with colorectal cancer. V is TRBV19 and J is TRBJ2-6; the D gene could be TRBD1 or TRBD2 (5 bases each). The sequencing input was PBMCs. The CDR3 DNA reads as TGTGCCAGTATTCGGGGCCCCTCCTTGTCTGGGGCCAACGTCCTGACTTTC. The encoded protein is CASIRGPSLSGANVLTF.